The clone carrying this T cell receptor (beta chain) was counted a single time. One end of the junction fails to match germline, which may point to a read error. The sample originates from a study of breast tumors, draining lymph nodes, adjacent tissues. The lymph nodes were axillary draining lymph nodes from breast cancer patients. TCRdb re-derived calls from the multiplex PCR reads in MiXCR, one entry per CDR3 protein. The sample records about 180,000 distinct CDR3 sequences, 30% to 35% being singletons. Material for sequencing was axillary lymph node tissue. This receptor was taken from a female donor with breast cancer. Some clones in this sample may be carry-over from other donors' samples.

This CDR3 reads CASSRGQGTNRGYPF. In nucleotides, the CDR3 is TGTGCCAGCAGCCGGGGACAGGGGACAAACCGTGGCTACCCCTTC. The chain employs TRBV7-9 and TRBJ1-2; 10 bases fit TRBD1. The CDR3 is 15 amino acids. Germline assignment: CDR1 SEHNR and CDR2 FQNEAQ (reference sequence). The full variable domain, completed using reference TRBV7-9 and TRBJ1-2, is DTGVSQNPRHKITKRGQNVTFRCDPISEHNRLYWYRQTLGQGPEFLTYFQNEAQLEKSRLLSDRFSAERPKGSFSTLEIQRTEQGDSAMYLCASSRGQGTNRGYPFGSGTRLTVV.